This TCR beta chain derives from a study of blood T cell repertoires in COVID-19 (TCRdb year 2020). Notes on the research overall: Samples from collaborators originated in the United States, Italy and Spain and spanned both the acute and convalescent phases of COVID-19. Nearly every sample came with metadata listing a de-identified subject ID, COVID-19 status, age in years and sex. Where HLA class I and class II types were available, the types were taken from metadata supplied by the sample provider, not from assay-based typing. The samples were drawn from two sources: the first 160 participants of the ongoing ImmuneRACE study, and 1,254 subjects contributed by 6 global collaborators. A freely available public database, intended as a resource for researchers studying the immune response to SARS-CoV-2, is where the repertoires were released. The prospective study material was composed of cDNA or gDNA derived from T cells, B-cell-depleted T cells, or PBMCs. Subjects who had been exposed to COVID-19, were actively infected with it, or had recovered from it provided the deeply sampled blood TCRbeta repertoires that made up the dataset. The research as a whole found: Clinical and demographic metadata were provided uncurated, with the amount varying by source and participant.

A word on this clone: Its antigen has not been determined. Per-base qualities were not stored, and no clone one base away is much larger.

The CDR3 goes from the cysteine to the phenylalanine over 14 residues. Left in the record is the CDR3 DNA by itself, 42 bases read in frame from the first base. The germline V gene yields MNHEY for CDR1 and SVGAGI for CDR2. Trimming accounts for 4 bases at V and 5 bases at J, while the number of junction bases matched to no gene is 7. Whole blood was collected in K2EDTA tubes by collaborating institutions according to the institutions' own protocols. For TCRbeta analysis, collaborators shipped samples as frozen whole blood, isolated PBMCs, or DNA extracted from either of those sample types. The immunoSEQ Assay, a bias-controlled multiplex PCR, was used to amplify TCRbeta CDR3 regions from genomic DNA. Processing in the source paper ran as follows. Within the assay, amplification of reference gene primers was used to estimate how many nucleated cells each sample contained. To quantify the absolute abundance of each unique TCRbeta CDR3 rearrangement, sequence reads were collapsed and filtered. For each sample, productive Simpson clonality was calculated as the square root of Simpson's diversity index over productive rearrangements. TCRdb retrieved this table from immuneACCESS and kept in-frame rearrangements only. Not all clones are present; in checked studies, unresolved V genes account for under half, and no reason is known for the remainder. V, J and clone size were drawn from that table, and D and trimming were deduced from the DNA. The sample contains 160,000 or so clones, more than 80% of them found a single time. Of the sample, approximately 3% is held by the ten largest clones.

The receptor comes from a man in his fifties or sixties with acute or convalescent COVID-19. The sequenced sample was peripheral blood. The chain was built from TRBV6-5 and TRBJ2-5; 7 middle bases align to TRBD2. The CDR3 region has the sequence CASSLGRGSETQYF. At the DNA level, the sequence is TGTGCCAGCAGTTTGGGGAGGGGCAGCGAGACCCAGTACTTC.